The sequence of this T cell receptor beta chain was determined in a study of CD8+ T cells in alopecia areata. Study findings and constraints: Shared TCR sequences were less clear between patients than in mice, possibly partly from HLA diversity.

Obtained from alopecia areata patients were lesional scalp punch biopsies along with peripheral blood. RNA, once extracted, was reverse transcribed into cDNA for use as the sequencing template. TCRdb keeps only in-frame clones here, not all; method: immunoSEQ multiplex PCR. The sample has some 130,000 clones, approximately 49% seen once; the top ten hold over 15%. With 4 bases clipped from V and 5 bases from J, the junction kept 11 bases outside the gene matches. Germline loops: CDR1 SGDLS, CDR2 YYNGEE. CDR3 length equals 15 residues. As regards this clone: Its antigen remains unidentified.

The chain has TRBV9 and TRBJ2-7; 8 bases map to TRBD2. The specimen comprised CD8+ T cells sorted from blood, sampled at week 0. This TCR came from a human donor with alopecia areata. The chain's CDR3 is CASSPLSGAVHEQYF. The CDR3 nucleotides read TGTGCCAGCAGCCCCCTTAGCGGGGCGGTCCACGAGCAGTACTTC.